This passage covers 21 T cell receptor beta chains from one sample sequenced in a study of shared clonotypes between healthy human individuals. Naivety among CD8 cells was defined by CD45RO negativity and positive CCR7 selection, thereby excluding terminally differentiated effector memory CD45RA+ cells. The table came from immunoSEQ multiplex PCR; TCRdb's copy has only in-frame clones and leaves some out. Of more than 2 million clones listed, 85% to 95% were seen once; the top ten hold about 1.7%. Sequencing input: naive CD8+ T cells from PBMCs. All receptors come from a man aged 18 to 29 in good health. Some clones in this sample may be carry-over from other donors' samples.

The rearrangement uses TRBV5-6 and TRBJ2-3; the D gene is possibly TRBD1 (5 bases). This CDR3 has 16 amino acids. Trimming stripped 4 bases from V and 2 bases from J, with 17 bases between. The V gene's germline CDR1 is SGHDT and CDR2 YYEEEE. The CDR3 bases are TGTGCCAGCAGCCATATGACAGCGCTCGACACAGATACGCAGTATTTT. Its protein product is CASSHMTALDTDTQYF.

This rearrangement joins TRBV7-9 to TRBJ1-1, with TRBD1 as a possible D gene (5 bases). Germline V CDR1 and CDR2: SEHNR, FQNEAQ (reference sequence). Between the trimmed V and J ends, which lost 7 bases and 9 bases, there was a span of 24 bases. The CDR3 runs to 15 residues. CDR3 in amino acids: CASTPPRARGLKAFF. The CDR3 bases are TGTGCCAGCACACCACCGAGGGCCCGGGGACTGAAAGCTTTCTTT.

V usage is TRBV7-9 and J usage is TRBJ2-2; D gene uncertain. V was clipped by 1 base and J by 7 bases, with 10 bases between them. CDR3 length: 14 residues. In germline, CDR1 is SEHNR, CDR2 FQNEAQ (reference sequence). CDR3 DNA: TGTGCCAGCAGCTTAGTGTTACGAAGCGGGGAGCTGTTTTTT. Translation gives CASSLVLRSGELFF. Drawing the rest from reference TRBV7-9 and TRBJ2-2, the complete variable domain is DTGVSQNPRHKITKRGQNVTFRCDPISEHNRLYWYRQTLGQGPEFLTYFQNEAQLEKSRLLSDRFSAERPKGSFSTLEIQRTEQGDSAMYLCASSLVLRSGELFFGEGSRLTVL.

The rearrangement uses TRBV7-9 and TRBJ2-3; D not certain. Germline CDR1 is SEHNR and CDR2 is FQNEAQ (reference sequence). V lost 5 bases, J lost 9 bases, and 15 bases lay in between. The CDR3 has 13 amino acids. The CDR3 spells CASSPIADYTQYF. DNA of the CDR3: TGTGCCAGCAGCCCAATCGCAGATTACACGCAGTATTTT.

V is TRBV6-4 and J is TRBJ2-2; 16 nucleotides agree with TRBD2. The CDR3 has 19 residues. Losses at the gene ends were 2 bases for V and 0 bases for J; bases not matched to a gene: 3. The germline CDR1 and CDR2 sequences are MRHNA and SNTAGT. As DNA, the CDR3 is TGTGCCAGCAGTGACACGGGACTAGCGGGAGGGACGAACACCGGGGAGCTGTTTTTT. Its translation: CASSDTGLAGGTNTGELFF.

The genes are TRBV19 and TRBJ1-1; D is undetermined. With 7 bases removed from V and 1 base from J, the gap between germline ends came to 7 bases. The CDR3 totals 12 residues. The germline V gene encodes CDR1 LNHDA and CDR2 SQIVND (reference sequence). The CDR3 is CASIGENTEAFF. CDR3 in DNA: TGTGCCAGTATAGGAGAGAACACTGAAGCTTTCTTT.

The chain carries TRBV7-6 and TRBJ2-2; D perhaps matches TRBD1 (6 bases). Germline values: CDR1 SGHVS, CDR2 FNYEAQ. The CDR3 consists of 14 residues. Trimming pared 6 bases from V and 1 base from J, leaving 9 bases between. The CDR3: CASRSTGNTGELFF. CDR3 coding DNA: TGTGCCAGCAGGTCGACAGGGAACACCGGGGAGCTGTTTTTT.

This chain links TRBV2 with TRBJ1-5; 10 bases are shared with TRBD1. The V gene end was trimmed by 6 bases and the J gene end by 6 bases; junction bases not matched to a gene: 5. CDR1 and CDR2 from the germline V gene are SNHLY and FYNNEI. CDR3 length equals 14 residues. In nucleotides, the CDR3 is TGTGCCAGCAGGGGGACAGGGGCAAGTCAGCCCCAGCATTTT. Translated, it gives CASRGTGASQPQHF.

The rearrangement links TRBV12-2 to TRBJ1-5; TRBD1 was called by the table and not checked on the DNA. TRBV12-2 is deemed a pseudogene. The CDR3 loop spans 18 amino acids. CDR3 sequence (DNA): TGTGCAAGTCGCTTGATTTGCCAGGGGGGCCTCAAGAATCAGCCCCAGCATTTT. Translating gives CASRLICQGGLKNQPQHF.

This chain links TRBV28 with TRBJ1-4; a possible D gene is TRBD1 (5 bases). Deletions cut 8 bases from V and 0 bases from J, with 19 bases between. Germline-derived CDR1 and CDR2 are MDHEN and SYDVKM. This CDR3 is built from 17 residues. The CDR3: CASRHPPGTSTNEKLFF. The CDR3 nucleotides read TGTGCCAGCCGACATCCCCCGGGGACCTCAACTAATGAAAAACTGTTTTTT. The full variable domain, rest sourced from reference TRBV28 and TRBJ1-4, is DVKVTQSSRYLVKRTGEKVFLECVQDMDHENMFWYRQDPGLGLRLIYFSYDVKMKEKGDIPEGYSVSREKKERFSLILESASTNQTSMYLCASRHPPGTSTNEKLFFGSGTQLSVL.

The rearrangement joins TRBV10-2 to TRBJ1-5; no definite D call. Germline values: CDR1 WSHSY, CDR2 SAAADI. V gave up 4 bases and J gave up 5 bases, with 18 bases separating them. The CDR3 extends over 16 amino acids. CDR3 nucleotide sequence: TGCGCCAGCAGTGGATCTCCTTGGACTTCTTATCAGCCCCAGCATTTT. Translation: CASSGSPWTSYQPQHF.

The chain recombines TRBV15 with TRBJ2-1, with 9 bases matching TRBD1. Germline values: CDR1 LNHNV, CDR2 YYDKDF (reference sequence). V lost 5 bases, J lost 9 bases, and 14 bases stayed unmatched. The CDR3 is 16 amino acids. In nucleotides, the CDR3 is TGTGCCACCAGCGGGGACGACAGGGGGTTCGTCCGTGAGCAGTTCTTC. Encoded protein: CATSGDDRGFVREQFF.

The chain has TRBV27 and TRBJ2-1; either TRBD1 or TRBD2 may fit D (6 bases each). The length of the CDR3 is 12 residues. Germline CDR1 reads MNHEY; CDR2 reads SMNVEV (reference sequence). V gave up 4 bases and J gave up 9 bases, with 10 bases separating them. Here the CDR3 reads CASSWGAGEQFF. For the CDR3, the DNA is TGTGCCAGCAGTTGGGGGGCGGGTGAGCAGTTCTTC.

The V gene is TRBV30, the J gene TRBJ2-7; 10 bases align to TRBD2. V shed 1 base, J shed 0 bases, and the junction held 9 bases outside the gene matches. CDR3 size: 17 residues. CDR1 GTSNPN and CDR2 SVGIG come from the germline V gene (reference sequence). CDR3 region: CAWSDLAGELSSYEQYF. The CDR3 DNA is TGTGCCTGGAGTGACCTAGCGGGAGAGTTGAGCTCCTACGAGCAGTACTTC.

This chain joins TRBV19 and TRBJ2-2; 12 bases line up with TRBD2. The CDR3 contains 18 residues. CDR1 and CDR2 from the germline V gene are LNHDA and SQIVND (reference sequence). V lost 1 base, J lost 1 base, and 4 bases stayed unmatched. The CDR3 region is CASSIAPGLAGNTGELFF. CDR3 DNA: TGTGCCAGTAGTATAGCCCCGGGACTAGCGGGGAACACCGGGGAGCTGTTTTTT.

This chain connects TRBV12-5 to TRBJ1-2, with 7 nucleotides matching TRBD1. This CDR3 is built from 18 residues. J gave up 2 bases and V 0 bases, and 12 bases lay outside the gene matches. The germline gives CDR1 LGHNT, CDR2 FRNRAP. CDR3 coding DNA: TGTGCTAGTGGTTTGGTACCCCCGACAGGGTTTGGGAACTATGGCTACACCTTC. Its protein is CASGLVPPTGFGNYGYTF.

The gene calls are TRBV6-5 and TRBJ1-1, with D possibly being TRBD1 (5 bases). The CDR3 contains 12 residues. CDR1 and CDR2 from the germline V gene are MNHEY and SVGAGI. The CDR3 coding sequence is TGTGCGAATTCCGGGGGTGGTACTGAAGCTTTCTTT. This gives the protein CANSGGGTEAFF.

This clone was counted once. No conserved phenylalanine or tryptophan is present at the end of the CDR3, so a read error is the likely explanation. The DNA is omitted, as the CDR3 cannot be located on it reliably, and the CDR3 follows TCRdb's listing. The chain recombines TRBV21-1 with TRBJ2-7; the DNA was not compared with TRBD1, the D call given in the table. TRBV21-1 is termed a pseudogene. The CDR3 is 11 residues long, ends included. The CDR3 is CASSKRQGKPS.

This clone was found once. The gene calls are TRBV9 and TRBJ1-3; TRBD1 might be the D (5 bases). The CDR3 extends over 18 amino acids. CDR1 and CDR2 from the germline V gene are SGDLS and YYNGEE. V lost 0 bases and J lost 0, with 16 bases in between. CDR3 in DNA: TGTGCCAGCAGCGTAGCTAGAGGGGACCCGAGCTCTGGAAACACCATATATTTT. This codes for CASSVARGDPSSGNTIYF.

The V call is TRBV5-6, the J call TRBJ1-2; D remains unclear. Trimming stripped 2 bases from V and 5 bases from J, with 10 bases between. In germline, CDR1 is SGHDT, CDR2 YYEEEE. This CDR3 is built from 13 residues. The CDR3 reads CASSFRGGYGYTF. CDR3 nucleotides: TGTGCCAGCAGCTTCCGGGGAGGGTATGGCTACACCTTC. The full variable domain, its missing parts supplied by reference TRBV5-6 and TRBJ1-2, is DAGVTQSPTHLIKTRGQQVTLRCSPKSGHDTVSWYQQALGQGPQFIFQYYEEEERQRGNFPDRFSGHQFPNYSSELNVNALLLGDSALYLCASSFRGGYGYTFGSGTRLTVV.

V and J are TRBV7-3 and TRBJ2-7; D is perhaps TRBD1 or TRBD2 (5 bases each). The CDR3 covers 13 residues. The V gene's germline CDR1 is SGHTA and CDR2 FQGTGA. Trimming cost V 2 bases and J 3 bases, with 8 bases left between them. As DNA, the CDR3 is TGTGCCAGCAGCTTAGCAGGGAGCTACGAGCAGTACTTC. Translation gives CASSLAGSYEQYF.